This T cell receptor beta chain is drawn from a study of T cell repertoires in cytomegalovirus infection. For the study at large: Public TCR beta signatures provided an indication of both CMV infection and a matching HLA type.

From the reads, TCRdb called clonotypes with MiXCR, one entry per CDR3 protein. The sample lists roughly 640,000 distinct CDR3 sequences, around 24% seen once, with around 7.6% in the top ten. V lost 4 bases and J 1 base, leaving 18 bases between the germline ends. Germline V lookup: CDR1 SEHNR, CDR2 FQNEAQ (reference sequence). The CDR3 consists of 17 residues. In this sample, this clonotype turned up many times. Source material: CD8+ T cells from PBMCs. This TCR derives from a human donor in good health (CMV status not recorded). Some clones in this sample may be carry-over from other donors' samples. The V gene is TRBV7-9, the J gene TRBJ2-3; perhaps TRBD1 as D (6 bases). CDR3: CASSSPVGQARTDTQYF. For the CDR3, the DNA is TGTGCCAGCAGCTCACCAGTGGGACAAGCCCGCACAGATACGCAGTATTTT.